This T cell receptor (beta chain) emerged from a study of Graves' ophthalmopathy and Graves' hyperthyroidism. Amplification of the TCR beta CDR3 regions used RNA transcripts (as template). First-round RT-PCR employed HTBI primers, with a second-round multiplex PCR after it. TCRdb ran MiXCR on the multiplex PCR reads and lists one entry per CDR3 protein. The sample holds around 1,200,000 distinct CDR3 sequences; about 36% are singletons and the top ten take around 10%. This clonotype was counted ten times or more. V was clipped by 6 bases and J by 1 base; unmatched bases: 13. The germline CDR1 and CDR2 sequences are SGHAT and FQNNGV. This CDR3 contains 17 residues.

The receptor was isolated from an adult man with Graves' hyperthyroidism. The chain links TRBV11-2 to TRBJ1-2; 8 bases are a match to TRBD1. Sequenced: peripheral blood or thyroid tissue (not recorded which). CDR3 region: CASRPLEGQDLNYGYTF. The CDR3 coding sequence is TGTGCCAGCAGACCACTCGAGGGACAGGACCTTAACTATGGCTACACCTTC. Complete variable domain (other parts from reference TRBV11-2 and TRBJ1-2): EAGVAQSPRYKIIEKRQSVAFWCNPISGHATLYWYQQILGQGPKLLIQFQNNGVVDDSQLPKDRFSAERLKGVDSTLKIQPAKLEDSAVYLCASRPLEGQDLNYGYTFGSGTRLTVV.